This TCR beta chain was obtained from a study of spatial heterogeneity in lung cancer. Study-level results: Tracking of tumor mutation counts was seen in expanded intratumoral alpha and beta TCR counts.

The CDR3 totals 15 residues. V lost 0 bases and J lost 0, with 9 bases in between. The V gene's germline CDR1 is MGHRA and CDR2 YSYEKL. Sample time point: sample taken at primary tumor resection. Tumor, nontumor lung or frozen PBMC supplied whole RNA that was sequenced unsorted. Ten or more counts support this clonotype. Its specificity is unknown. A single record per CDR3 protein comes from TCRdb applying MiXCR to the 5' RACE reads. This sample has tens of thousands of distinct CDR3 sequences, with more than 4.5% found just once. The sequenced sample was lung tumor tissue, obtained at surgery. This rearrangement joins TRBV4-1 to TRBJ2-7, with a tentative D call TRBD1 (5 bases). The receptor's source is a male donor with early-stage non-small cell lung cancer. The CDR3 bases are TGCGCCAGCAGCCAAGAAGCCAGGGTCTCCTACGAGCAGTACTTC. Its protein is CASSQEARVSYEQYF.